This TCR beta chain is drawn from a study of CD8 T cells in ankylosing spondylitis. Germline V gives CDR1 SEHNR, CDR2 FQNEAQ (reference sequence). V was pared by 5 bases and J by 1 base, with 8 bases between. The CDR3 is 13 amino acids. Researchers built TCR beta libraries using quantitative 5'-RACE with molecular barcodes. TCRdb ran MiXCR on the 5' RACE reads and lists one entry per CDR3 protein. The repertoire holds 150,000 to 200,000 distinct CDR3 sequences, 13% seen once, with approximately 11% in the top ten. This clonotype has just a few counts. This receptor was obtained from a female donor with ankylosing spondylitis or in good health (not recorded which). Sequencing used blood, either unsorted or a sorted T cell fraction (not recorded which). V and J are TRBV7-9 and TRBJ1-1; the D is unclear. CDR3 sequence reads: CASSTAANTEAFF. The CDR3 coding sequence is TGTGCCAGCAGCACGGCAGCGAACACTGAAGCTTTCTTT. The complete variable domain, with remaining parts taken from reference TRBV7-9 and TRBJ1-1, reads DTGVSQNPRHKITKRGQNVTFRCDPISEHNRLYWYRQTLGQGPEFLTYFQNEAQLEKSRLLSDRFSAERPKGSFSTLEIQRTEQGDSAMYLCASSTAANTEAFFGQGTRLTVV.